This T cell receptor beta chain was documented in a study of graft-versus-host responses after intestinal transplantation. Study conclusions and caveats: Graft-versus-host to host-versus-graft clonal ratios in allografts were high in patients with graft-donor T cell macrochimerism.

Sequencing was performed with immunoSEQ multiplex PCR; in TCRdb, only in-frame clones are kept and a portion is missing. The table has 50,000 to 75,000 clones, 75% to 90% seen once. As for this clone: The antigen is not known.

Intraepithelial and lamina propria lymphocytes were freed from processed graft tissue. The ends lost 9 bases at V and 4 bases at J; junction bases unmatched: 8. The CDR3 is made up of 14 amino acids. From germline, CDR1 is MNHNS and CDR2 SASEGT. The source of this sequence is a human patient who received an intestinal transplant, so some T cells may come from the graft donor. The starting material was ileum tissue, obtained around 350 days after transplant. The rearrangement joins TRBV6-1 to TRBJ2-1; TRBD2 aligns across 8 bases. Written as DNA, the CDR3 is TGTGCCAGTTCTTCAGCGGGAGAATACAATGAGCAGTTCTTC. Protein product: CASSSAGEYNEQFF.